The 13 T cell receptor beta chains presented below share a single source sample, sequenced in a study of blood T cell repertoires in COVID-19 (TCRdb year 2020). Libraries were constructed by the immunoSEQ multiplex PCR assay. TCRdb took this table from immuneACCESS and kept in-frame rearrangements with V and J called. Such tables lack part of the clones; where checked against another copy, unresolved V genes explain under half of the gap, and the rest is unexplained. A total of about 98,000 clones appear in this sample, approximately 92% of them only once. The leading ten clones occupy about 4% of the sample. Input material: peripheral blood. Receptors originate from a man in his late teens or twenties with acute or convalescent COVID-19.

This chain connects TRBV27 to TRBJ2-1, with D maybe TRBD1 (5 bases). CDR1 and CDR2 (germline): MNHEY, SMNVEV (reference sequence). The germline V and J ends were trimmed by 4 bases and 4 bases, with 11 bases remaining between them. The CDR3 has 14 amino acids. The CDR3 DNA is TGTGCCAGCAGTTCCTCGGACACGTACAATGAGCAGTTCTTC. Its protein is CASSSSDTYNEQFF.

The chain has TRBV4-1 and TRBJ1-2; TRBD1 agrees at 8 bases. This CDR3 has 13 residues. Trimming removed 6 bases from V and 8 bases from J; junction bases left unmatched: 8. CDR1 and CDR2 from the germline V gene are MGHRA and YSYEKL. CDR3 DNA sequence: TGCGCCAGCAGACCGACAGGGGCCGGGGGCTACACCTTC. Its translation: CASRPTGAGGYTF.

The chain recombines TRBV20-1 with TRBJ1-3; D gene unclear. The CDR3 is made up of 14 amino acids. Trimming removed 3 bases at V and 0 bases at J, with 9 bases between. CDR1 is DFQATT, CDR2 SNEGSKA, per germline (reference sequence). The CDR3 nucleotides read TGCAGTGCTAGTCTACCTAACTCTGGAAACACCATATATTTT. Its translation is CSASLPNSGNTIYF.

The genes are TRBV2 and TRBJ1-6, with 8 bases that match TRBD1. The CDR3 length is 14 residues. Germline CDR1 is SNHLY and CDR2 is FYNNEI. V was clipped by 8 bases and J by 5 bases; unmatched bases: 5. The CDR3 sequence: CASGMGQDNSPLHF. CDR3 bases: TGTGCCAGCGGAATGGGACAGGATAATTCACCCCTCCACTTT. The full variable domain, rest sourced from reference TRBV2 and TRBJ1-6, is EPEVTQTPSHQVTQMGQEVILRCVPISNHLYFYWYRQILGQKVEFLVSFYNNEISEKSEIFDDQFSVERPDGSNFTLKIRSTKLEDSAMYFCASGMGQDNSPLHFGNGTRLTVT.

This chain uses TRBV19 with TRBJ1-2, with a possible D match to TRBD1 (6 bases). V lost 3 bases to trimming and J lost 4 bases, with 12 bases between them. This CDR3 spans 14 amino acids. Germline loops: CDR1 LNHDA, CDR2 SQIVND (reference sequence). The CDR3 nucleotides are TGTGCCAGTAGTATGATGGGGGCCAGCTATGGCTACACCTTC. Translation: CASSMMGASYGYTF.

The V call is TRBV30, the J call TRBJ2-3, with 8 bases that match TRBD2. The J segment lost 3 bases and the V segment lost 1 base, leaving 3 bases of the junction unmatched. CDR1 is GTSNPN, CDR2 SVGIG, per germline (reference sequence). CDR3 length equals 14 residues. CDR3: CAWSGSGATDTQYF. As DNA, the CDR3 is TGTGCCTGGAGTGGTAGCGGGGCTACAGATACGCAGTATTTT.

CDR3 loop: CASSLVGNYGYTF. In nucleotides, the CDR3 is TGTGCCAGCAGTTTAGTCGGTAACTATGGCTACACCTTC. The V call is TRBV27, the J call TRBJ1-2; no clear D. The CDR3 is 13 amino acids. CDR1 and CDR2 from the germline V gene are MNHEY and SMNVEV (reference sequence). Between the trimmed V and J ends, which lost 2 bases and 1 base, there was a span of 5 bases.

By frequency in the sample, this clone is medium-sized. This sample includes further DNA sequences coding for the same CDR3. This rearrangement joins TRBV5-6 to TRBJ2-2; weak D call: TRBD1 (6 bases). Germline CDR1 SGHDT, CDR2 YYEEEE. CDR3 length: 15 residues. The V gene lost 0 bases and the J gene lost 3 bases, with 9 bases spanning the gap. CDR3 loop: CASSLVQGDTGELFF. Here the CDR3 DNA reads TGTGCCAGCAGCTTGGTACAGGGCGACACCGGGGAGCTGTTTTTT.

On this clone: The junction and the germline gene differ at one end; a read error may be behind it. The chain uses TRBV6-5 and TRBJ2-5, with D maybe TRBD2 (5 bases). The CDR3 contains 11 residues. Germline loops: CDR1 MNHEY, CDR2 SVGAGI. DNA for the CDR3: TGTGCCAGCACTTACCGGGGGACCCAGTACTTC. Translating gives CASTYRGTQYF.

CDR3 protein: CASSPWTGGESEAFF. DNA for the CDR3: TGTGCCAGTAGCCCCTGGACAGGGGGAGAATCTGAAGCTTTCTTT. The rearrangement joins TRBV19 to TRBJ1-1; 10 nucleotides agree with TRBD1. The germline V gene encodes CDR1 LNHDA and CDR2 SQIVND (reference sequence). This CDR3 spans 15 amino acids. Trimming took 6 bases from V and 6 from J; bases not matched to a gene: 10. Based on the CDR3 plus reference TRBV19 and TRBJ1-1, the full variable domain is DGGITQSPKYLFRKEGQNVTLSCEQNLNHDAMYWYRQDPGQGLRLIYYSQIVNDFQKGDIAEGYSVSREKKESFPLTVTSAQKNPTAFYLCASSPWTGGESEAFFGQGTRLTVV.

V is TRBV5-1 and J is TRBJ1-6, with D maybe TRBD1 (5 bases). Trimming took off 3 bases at V and 2 bases at J, with 6 bases between the two ends. The CDR3 loop spans 14 amino acids. Per germline, CDR1 SGHRS and CDR2 YFSETQ. This chain's CDR3 is CASSSDTYNSPLHF. The CDR3 DNA is TGCGCCAGCAGCTCGGACACCTATAATTCACCCCTCCACTTT. The full variable domain, rest sourced from reference TRBV5-1 and TRBJ1-6, is KAGVTQTPRYLIKTRGQQVTLSCSPISGHRSVSWYQQTPGQGLQFLFEYFSETQRNKGNFPGRFSGRQFSNSRSEMNVSTLELGDSALYLCASSSDTYNSPLHFGNGTRLTVT.

This chain joins TRBV19 and TRBJ2-6; 10 bases fit TRBD1. The V segment lost 7 bases and the J segment 0 bases; nucleotides outside the gene matches: 12. This CDR3 is built from 19 residues. Germline V gene lookup returns CDR1 LNHDA and CDR2 SQIVND (reference sequence). The CDR3 here is CASKGGTGDMSSGANVLTF. CDR3 sequence (DNA): TGTGCCAGTAAAGGGGGGACAGGGGACATGAGCTCTGGGGCCAACGTCCTGACTTTC.

The rearrangement links TRBV25-1 to TRBJ1-1; D is uncertain. V was shortened by 4 bases and J by 8 bases, with 11 bases between the two germline ends. This CDR3 contains 12 residues. Germline loops: CDR1 MGHDK, CDR2 SYGVNS. CDR3 amino acids: CASSAPLAEAFF. The CDR3 coding sequence is TGTGCCAGCAGTGCCCCACTTGCCGAAGCTTTCTTT.